One and the same sample provided the 21 T cell receptor beta chains below, sequenced in a study of blood T cell repertoires in COVID-19. Sequencing was performed with immunoSEQ multiplex PCR; in TCRdb, only in-frame clones are kept and a portion is missing. Among more than 130,000 clones listed, roughly 86% were seen once. The specimen sequenced was peripheral blood. Source of these receptors: a man in his fifties with active or convalescent COVID-19.

The CDR3 DNA reads as TGTGCCAGCAGCGGGGACAGGGGGCTGACTAATGAAAAACTGTTTTTT. Translated, it gives CASSGDRGLTNEKLFF. The chain has TRBV5-5 and TRBJ1-4, with 12 positions matching TRBD1. With V trimmed by 4 bases and J by 2 bases, 3 bases remained unmatched. Germline CDR1 and CDR2: SGHKS and YYEKEE (reference sequence). There are 16 residues in the CDR3.

The gene calls are TRBV7-3 and TRBJ2-5, with 7 bases fitting TRBD2. V was pared by 2 bases and J by 2 bases, with 5 bases of the junction left unmatched. CDR3 length: 15 amino acids. Germline CDR1 reads SGHTA; CDR2 reads FQGTGA. The CDR3 sequence is CASSLGLAVQETQYF. CDR3 nucleotides: TGTGCCAGCAGCTTAGGGCTAGCGGTGCAAGAGACCCAGTACTTC. Based on the CDR3 plus reference TRBV7-3 and TRBJ2-5, the full variable domain is GAGVSQTPSNKVTEKGKYVELRCDPISGHTALYWYRQSLGQGPEFLIYFQGTGAADDSGLPNDRFFAVRPEGSVSTLKIQRTERGDSAVYLCASSLGLAVQETQYFGPGTRLLVL.

The chain combines TRBV4-2 with TRBJ2-7; TRBD2 matches at 8 bases. Germline lookup yields CDR1 LGHNA and CDR2 YNFKEQ. The CDR3 totals 13 residues. Trimming at V came to 4 bases and at J to 6 bases, leaving 5 bases not matched to a gene. DNA for the CDR3: TGTGCCAGCAGCCGGTCGGGGGGGAGCGAGCAGTACTTC. The encoded protein is CASSRSGGSEQYF.

The gene calls are TRBV7-9 and TRBJ2-3; TRBD2 is a possible D gene (5 bases). The ends were cut back, 3 bases at V and 6 bases at J, with 7 bases in the middle. The CDR3 contains 12 residues. Germline CDR1 is SEHNR and CDR2 is FQNEAQ (reference sequence). CDR3 residues: CASSFSGDTQYF. As DNA, the CDR3 is TGTGCCAGCAGCTTCTCGGGGGATACGCAGTATTTT.

This sequence joins TRBV27 and TRBJ1-4; D remains unclear. This CDR3 is built from 13 residues. V dropped 4 bases and J dropped 5 bases, with 8 bases sitting between them. CDR1 and CDR2 (germline): MNHEY, SMNVEV (reference sequence). The CDR3 coding sequence is TGTGCCAGCAGTTCTCTACAGAATGAAAAACTGTTTTTT. It encodes CASSSLQNEKLFF.

This rearrangement joins TRBV5-1 to TRBJ2-7, with D perhaps TRBD2 (6 bases). The CDR3 is made up of 14 amino acids. V lost 4 bases, J lost 1 base, and 12 bases lay in between. Per the germline V gene, CDR1 is SGHRS and CDR2 is YFSETQ. CDR3 sequence: CASSELALSYEQYF. The CDR3 DNA reads TGCGCCAGCAGCGAGCTAGCGCTGTCCTACGAGCAGTACTTC.

CDR3 in amino acids: CAITGAHYGYTF. The CDR3 bases are TGTGCCATAACAGGGGCCCACTATGGCTACACCTTC. The rearrangement joins TRBV28 to TRBJ1-2; TRBD1 matches 7 bases. The CDR3 is made up of 12 amino acids. Trimming at V came to 10 bases and at J to 3 bases, leaving 5 bases not matched to a gene. The germline CDR1 and CDR2 sequences are MDHEN and SYDVKM.

The CDR3 is CASSLALNQPQHF. The CDR3 DNA sequence: TGTGCCAGCAGCTTAGCTCTAAATCAGCCCCAGCATTTT. The chain uses TRBV7-8 and TRBJ1-5; D not resolved. The length of the CDR3 is 13 residues. Between the trimmed V and J ends, which lost 0 bases and 4 bases, there was a span of 4 bases. Germline V gene lookup returns CDR1 SGHVS and CDR2 FQNEAQ.

This sequence joins TRBV29-1 and TRBJ2-7, with D perhaps TRBD1 (6 bases). Trimming left V 6 bases short and J 6 bases short, with 12 bases between. Germline CDR1 SQVTM, CDR2 ANQGSEA. This CDR3 region has 11 residues. The CDR3 region is CSVADRREQYF. CDR3 coding DNA: TGCAGCGTGGCAGACAGGCGCGAGCAGTACTTC.

The chain carries TRBV28 and TRBJ2-1, with D possibly being TRBD2 (5 bases). Germline CDR1 reads MDHEN; CDR2 reads SYDVKM. Trimming removed 2 bases at V and 0 bases at J, with 11 bases between. The CDR3 covers 16 residues. The CDR3 spells CASSLVSGISYNEQFF. The CDR3 coding sequence is TGTGCCAGCAGTTTAGTATCCGGGATCTCCTACAATGAGCAGTTCTTC.

This chain uses TRBV9 with TRBJ2-3, with TRBD2 matching over 15 bases. Trimming cost V 4 bases and J 4 bases; bases outside gene matches: 4. CDR1 is SGDLS and CDR2 is YYNGEE in the germline V gene. The CDR3 consists of 16 residues. Here the CDR3 DNA reads TGTGCCAGCAGCCCTGGACTAGCGGGAGGGTCAGATACGCAGTATTTT. Residues: CASSPGLAGGSDTQYF.

This rearrangement joins TRBV5-4 to TRBJ2-7; the match to TRBD2 covers 7 bases. Germline trimming cut 2 bases from V and 4 bases from J; bases unmatched to any gene: 9. CDR3 length: 15 amino acids. Germline-derived CDR1 and CDR2 are SGHNT and YYREEE (reference sequence). Here the CDR3 reads CASSFGAGPLYEQYF. As DNA, the CDR3 is TGTGCCAGCAGCTTTGGAGCGGGGCCATTATACGAGCAGTACTTC.

The count of this clone is one. V and J are TRBV5-1 and TRBJ2-7, with TRBD1 matching over 7 bases. V shed 1 base, J shed 0 bases, and the junction held 4 bases outside the gene matches. The length of the CDR3 is 15 residues. Germline CDR1 reads SGHRS; CDR2 reads YFSETQ. In nucleotides, the CDR3 is TGCGCCAGCAGCTTGACAGGGGAGCCCTCCTACGAGCAGTACTTC. It specifies CASSLTGEPSYEQYF.

The chain couples TRBV7-2 to TRBJ2-7; TRBD1 agrees at 12 bases. Germline lookup yields CDR1 SGHTA and CDR2 FQGNSA. The CDR3 contains 15 residues. The V and J ends lost 0 bases and 6 bases, in that order; junction bases with no gene match: 3. The chain's CDR3 is CASSLAPGQGAEQYF. CDR3 nucleotides: TGTGCCAGCAGCTTAGCCCCGGGACAGGGGGCCGAGCAGTACTTC.

This chain joins TRBV5-1 and TRBJ1-2; a possible D gene is TRBD1 (5 bases). The CDR3 loop spans 15 amino acids. V dropped 2 bases and J dropped 5 bases, with 16 bases sitting between them. In germline, CDR1 is SGHRS, CDR2 YFSETQ. CDR3 amino acids: CASSLRAGAGYGYTF. CDR3 nucleotide sequence: TGCGCCAGCAGCTTAAGGGCCGGGGCGGGATATGGCTACACCTTC.

The chain links TRBV5-1 to TRBJ2-4; TRBD2 agrees at 7 bases. J was trimmed by 1 base and V by 4 bases; bases with no gene match: 5. Germline V gene data show CDR1 as SGHRS and CDR2 as YFSETQ. This CDR3 is 15 amino acids long. This CDR3 is CASSLGGSAKNIQYF. In nucleotides, the CDR3 is TGCGCCAGCAGCCTCGGCGGGAGTGCCAAAAACATTCAGTACTTC.

The J gene is TRBJ2-1, the V gene TRBV24-1, with TRBD2 matching over 9 bases. The germline CDR1 and CDR2 sequences are KGHDR and SFDVKD. V lost 5 bases and J lost 7; bases outside the gene matches: 2. The CDR3 contains 13 residues. CDR3 coding DNA: TGTGCCACCAGTGCTAGCGGGATGAATGAGCAGTTCTTC. Translated: CATSASGMNEQFF.

The rearrangement joins TRBV28 to TRBJ2-5, with D tentatively TRBD2 (5 bases). V shed 6 bases and J shed 6 bases, with 14 bases lying between them. In germline, CDR1 is MDHEN, CDR2 SYDVKM. The CDR3 has 13 residues. The CDR3: CASSRPPGKTQYF. The CDR3 nucleotides read TGTGCCAGCAGCCGACCCCCGGGAAAGACCCAGTACTTC. Based on the CDR3 plus reference TRBV28 and TRBJ2-5, the full variable domain is DVKVTQSSRYLVKRTGEKVFLECVQDMDHENMFWYRQDPGLGLRLIYFSYDVKMKEKGDIPEGYSVSREKKERFSLILESASTNQTSMYLCASSRPPGKTQYFGPGTRLLVL.

The rearrangement uses TRBV5-1 and TRBJ1-4, with a tentative D call TRBD1 (6 bases). The V end lost 2 bases, the J end lost 4 bases, and 18 bases lay between the germline ends. CDR1 SGHRS and CDR2 YFSETQ come from the germline V gene. CDR3 length: 17 amino acids. CDR3 loop: CASSFNPQGRSNEKLFF. CDR3 coding DNA: TGCGCCAGCAGCTTTAACCCCCAGGGGCGGAGTAATGAAAAACTGTTTTTT.

The chain combines TRBV28 with TRBJ2-1; TRBD2 matches 7 bases. J lost 6 bases, V lost 6 bases, and 11 bases had no gene match. Germline V gene sequence: CDR1 MDHEN, CDR2 SYDVKM. The length of the CDR3 is 15 residues. The CDR3 bases are TGTGCCAGCAGCCCTCGGCGGGAGCGCCGCAATGAGCAGTTCTTC. Translating it yields CASSPRRERRNEQFF.

The V gene is TRBV18, the J gene TRBJ1-4; 9 bases fit TRBD1. The CDR3 consists of 17 residues. V lost 3 bases to trimming and J lost 0 bases; unmatched junction nucleotides: 5. Germline CDR1 and CDR2: KGHSH and LQKENI. CDR3 sequence reads: CASSPLDRGTTNEKLFF. The CDR3 nucleotides are TGTGCCAGCTCACCGCTGGACAGGGGAACAACTAATGAAAAACTGTTTTTT.